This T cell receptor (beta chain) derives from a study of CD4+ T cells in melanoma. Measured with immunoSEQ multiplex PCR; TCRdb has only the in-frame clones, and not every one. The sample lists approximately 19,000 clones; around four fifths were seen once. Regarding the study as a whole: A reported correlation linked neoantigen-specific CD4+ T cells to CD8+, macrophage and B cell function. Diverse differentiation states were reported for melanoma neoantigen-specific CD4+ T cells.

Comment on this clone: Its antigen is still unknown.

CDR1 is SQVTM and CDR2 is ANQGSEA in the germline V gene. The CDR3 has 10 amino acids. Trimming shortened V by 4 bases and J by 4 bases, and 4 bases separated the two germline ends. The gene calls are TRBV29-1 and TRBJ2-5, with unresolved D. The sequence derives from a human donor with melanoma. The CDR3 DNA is TGCAGCGTTGTTGGAGAGACCCAGTACTTC. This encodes CSVVGETQYF.